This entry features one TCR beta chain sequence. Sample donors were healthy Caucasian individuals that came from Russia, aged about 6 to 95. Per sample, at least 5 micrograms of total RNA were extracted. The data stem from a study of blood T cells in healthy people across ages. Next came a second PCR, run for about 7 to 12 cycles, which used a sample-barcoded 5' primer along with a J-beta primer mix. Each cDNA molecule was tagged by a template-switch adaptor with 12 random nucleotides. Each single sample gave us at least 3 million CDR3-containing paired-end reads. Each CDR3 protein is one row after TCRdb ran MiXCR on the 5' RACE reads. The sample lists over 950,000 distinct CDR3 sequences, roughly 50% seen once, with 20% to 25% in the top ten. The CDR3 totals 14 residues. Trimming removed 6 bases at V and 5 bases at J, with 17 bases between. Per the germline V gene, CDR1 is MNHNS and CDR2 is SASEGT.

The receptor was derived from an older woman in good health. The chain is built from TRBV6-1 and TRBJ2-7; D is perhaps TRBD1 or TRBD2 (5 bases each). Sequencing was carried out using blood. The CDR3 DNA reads TGTGCCAGCAGATTCAGTGGGGGTAGCGACGAGCAGTACTTC. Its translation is CASRFSGGSDEQYF.